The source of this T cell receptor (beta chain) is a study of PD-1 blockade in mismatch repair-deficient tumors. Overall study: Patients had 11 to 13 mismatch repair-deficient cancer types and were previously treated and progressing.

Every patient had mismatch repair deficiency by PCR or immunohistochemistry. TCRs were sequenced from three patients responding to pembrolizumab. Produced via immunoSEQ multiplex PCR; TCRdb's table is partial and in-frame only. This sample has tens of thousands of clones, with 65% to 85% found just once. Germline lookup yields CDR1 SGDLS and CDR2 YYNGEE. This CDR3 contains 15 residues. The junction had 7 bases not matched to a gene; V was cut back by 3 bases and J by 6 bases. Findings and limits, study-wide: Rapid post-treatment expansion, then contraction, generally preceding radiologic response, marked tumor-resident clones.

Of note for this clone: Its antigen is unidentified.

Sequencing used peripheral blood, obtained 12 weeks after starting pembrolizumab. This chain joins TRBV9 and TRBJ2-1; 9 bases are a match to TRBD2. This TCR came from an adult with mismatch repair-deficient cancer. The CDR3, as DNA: TGTGCCAGCAGCGCAAGAGAGGGACTAGCCAATGAGCAGTTCTTC. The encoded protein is CASSAREGLANEQFF.